These 4 T cell receptor beta chains originate from one sample sequenced in a study of blood T cell repertoires in COVID-19. Profiled with immunoSEQ multiplex PCR; TCRdb holds only in-frame clones, not every one. The sample records some 290,000 clones, about nine tenths being singletons. Sequencing was done on a sample of peripheral blood. These receptors all come from a woman in her 30s with COVID-19, enrolled during active disease.

This chain links TRBV3-1 (or the pseudogene TRBV3-2) with TRBJ2-7; D uncertain. The CDR3 runs to 11 residues. The V and J ends lost 6 bases and 4 bases respectively, with 7 bases between them. Germline lookup yields CDR1 LGHDT and CDR2 YNNKEL (reference sequence). CDR3 protein: CASSSFYEQYF. The CDR3 DNA follows: TGTGCCAGCAGTTCCTTTTACGAGCAGTACTTC.

The rearrangement uses TRBV6-6 and TRBJ2-1; unclear D gene. V lost 6 bases to trimming and J lost 5 bases, with 26 bases between them. CDR1 and CDR2 from the germline V gene are MNHNY and SVGAGI (reference sequence). The length of the CDR3 is 18 residues. The CDR3 sequence is CASSRLARIAKFDNEQFF. CDR3 nucleotides: TGTGCCAGCAGCCGATTAGCAAGGATCGCAAAATTCGACAATGAGCAGTTCTTC.

With respect to this clone: Other DNA sequences in this specimen translate into the identical CDR3. The J gene is TRBJ2-4, the V gene TRBV2, with 9 bases aligning to TRBD1. Germline loops: CDR1 SNHLY, CDR2 FYNNEI. This CDR3 contains 15 residues. V trimming: 6 bases; J trimming: 1 base; junction bases outside the gene matches: 4. The CDR3 DNA sequence: TGTGCCAGCAGCCGGGACAGGGAGGCCAAAAACATTCAGTACTTC. It specifies CASSRDREAKNIQYF.

The chain couples TRBV4-1 to TRBJ1-6, with TRBD1 matching 8 bases. CDR3 size: 14 residues. Trimming at V came to 0 bases and at J to 10 bases, leaving 2 bases not matched to a gene. Per the germline V gene, CDR1 is MGHRA and CDR2 is YSYEKL. For the CDR3, the DNA is TGCGCCAGCAGCCAAGACAGGGGGCTATCACCCCTCCACTTT. Amino acids: CASSQDRGLSPLHF.